The T cell receptor beta chain under discussion was sequenced for a study of cytomegalovirus exposure and HLA in healthy donors. Amplification used 60 Vbeta primers and 13 Jbeta primers. The assay was immunoSEQ multiplex PCR, and TCRdb's table has in-frame clones only and misses some. This sample's table has about 77,000 clones. The V gene lost 5 bases and the J gene lost 3 bases, with 18 bases spanning the gap. The length of the CDR3 is 16 residues. Germline V gives CDR1 SGHTA, CDR2 FQGTGA. The rearrangement links TRBV7-3 to TRBJ2-3; D might be TRBD2 (7 bases). Specimen: PBMCs. The sequence derives from a man between 45 and 60 years old in good health and CMV-seropositive. CDR3 bases: TGTGCCAGCAGCAACCGGGGGGCGAGTGCGACAGATACGCAGTATTTT. Protein: CASSNRGASATDTQYF.